These 9 T cell receptor beta chains originate from one sample sequenced in a study of neurological immune-mediated disorders. TCRdb called the 5' RACE reads again in MiXCR, with one record for every CDR3 protein. The sample yields about 55,000 distinct CDR3 sequences, approximately 4.1% seen once. Source material: PBMCs. These receptors were collected from a man aged 50 to 59 with multiple sclerosis.

The chain joins TRBV29-1 to TRBJ2-3; D not certain. Germline CDR1 reads SQVTM; CDR2 reads ANQGSEA. V was trimmed by 7 bases and J by 5 bases, leaving 16 bases between them. This CDR3 region has 13 residues. The CDR3 DNA is TGCAGCGCAGAACTACAATATAGAGATACGCAGTATTTT. It translates to CSAELQYRDTQYF.

Remarks on this clonotype: One base away lies a much larger clone, so this may be a sequencing read error. The V gene is TRBV9, the J gene TRBJ2-1; weak D call: TRBD2 (5 bases). Trimming removed 0 bases at V and 9 bases at J, with 13 bases between. Looked up from germline, CDR1 is SGDLS and CDR2 is YYNGEE. This CDR3 has 14 amino acids. The CDR3 spells CASSVGTGLSEQFF. The DNA of the CDR3 is TGTGCCAGCAGCGTAGGCACGGGATTGAGTGAGCAGTTCTTC.

This clonotype was observed at least ten times. V is TRBV28 and J is TRBJ2-3; D is perhaps TRBD1 (5 bases). The V end was cut by 7 bases, the J end by 2 bases, with 13 bases between. From germline, CDR1 is MDHEN and CDR2 SYDVKM. The CDR3 has 14 amino acids. CDR3 region: CASTRGSHTDTQYF. The CDR3 DNA is TGTGCCAGCACAAGGGGATCCCACACAGATACGCAGTATTTT. Using reference TRBV28 and TRBJ2-3 for the parts outside the CDR3, the full variable domain is DVKVTQSSRYLVKRTGEKVFLECVQDMDHENMFWYRQDPGLGLRLIYFSYDVKMKEKGDIPEGYSVSREKKERFSLILESASTNQTSMYLCASTRGSHTDTQYFGPGTRLTVL.

In this sample, this clonotype turned up many times. The rearrangement uses TRBV5-1 and TRBJ2-2, with TRBD2 matching over 12 bases. J was trimmed by 0 bases and V by 0 bases; bases with no gene match: 0. Germline V lookup: CDR1 SGHRS, CDR2 YFSETQ. CDR3 length: 17 amino acids. The CDR3 here is CASSLGLAGANTGELFF. CDR3 bases: TGCGCCAGCAGCTTGGGACTAGCGGGAGCGAACACCGGGGAGCTGTTTTTT.

At least ten counts were recorded for this clonotype. The chain uses TRBV7-9 and TRBJ1-6, with D perhaps TRBD1 (6 bases). The ends were cut back, 6 bases at V and 3 bases at J, with 15 bases in the middle. Per the germline V gene, CDR1 is SEHNR and CDR2 is FQNEAQ (reference sequence). The CDR3 loop spans 16 amino acids. The CDR3 nucleotides read TGTGCCAGCAGTCAAGGACAGTTGGTCTATAATTCACCCCTCCACTTT. It translates to CASSQGQLVYNSPLHF.

This clonotype came up a few times. The genes are TRBV7-9 and TRBJ1-2, with 7 bases identical to TRBD1. Per the germline V gene, CDR1 is SEHNR and CDR2 is FQNEAQ (reference sequence). CDR3 length: 14 residues. V dropped 5 bases and J dropped 2; count of bases not matched to a gene: 5. CDR3 sequence reads: CASSLPQGNYGYTF. As DNA, the CDR3 is TGTGCCAGCAGCCTCCCACAGGGGAACTATGGCTACACCTTC.

At least ten counts were recorded for this clonotype. CDR3 nucleotide sequence: TGTGCCAGCCTTCTTAATCAATCAGGGGACGAGCAGTACTTC. Translation: CASLLNQSGDEQYF. The chain combines TRBV6-6 with TRBJ2-7, with a weak D call TRBD1 (6 bases). The CDR3 sequence is 14 residues long. Trimming removed 8 bases from V and 5 bases from J, with 19 bases in between. Germline V gives CDR1 MNHNY, CDR2 SVGAGI (reference sequence).

This clonotype was seen many times. The rearrangement joins TRBV15 to TRBJ2-1, with 8 bases that match TRBD1. The length of the CDR3 is 13 residues. Losses at the gene ends were 3 bases for V and 8 bases for J; bases not matched to a gene: 3. Germline CDR1 LNHNV, CDR2 YYDKDF (reference sequence). CDR3 loop: CATSRDRVYEQFF. CDR3 DNA sequence: TGTGCCACCAGCAGGGACAGGGTTTATGAGCAGTTCTTC.

This clonotype has at least ten counts. This chain connects TRBV4-1 to TRBJ2-2, with 8 bases lining up with TRBD1. This CDR3 is 15 amino acids long. Unmatched junction bases numbered 12, after V lost 8 bases and J lost 7 bases. Germline V gene sequence: CDR1 MGHRA, CDR2 YSYEKL. CDR3 residues: CASGQGSKGGGELFF. CDR3 coding DNA: TGCGCCAGCGGACAGGGAAGTAAAGGTGGCGGGGAGCTGTTTTTT.